The TCR beta chain under discussion was sequenced for a study of blood T cell repertoires in COVID-19. Germline V gives CDR1 SQVTM, CDR2 ANQGSEA. Deletions cut 4 bases from V and 2 bases from J, with 10 bases between. The CDR3 contains 13 residues. The table came from immunoSEQ multiplex PCR; TCRdb's copy has only in-frame clones and leaves some out. The data hold about 320,000 clones, with about 82% observed a single time. V usage is TRBV29-1 and J usage is TRBJ2-3; D uncertain. This clonotype was sampled from a human donor in a cohort sampled during active COVID-19. The sample taken for sequencing was peripheral blood. The CDR3 here is CSVAGFFTDTQYF. In DNA, the CDR3 is TGCAGCGTTGCGGGTTTTTTCACAGATACGCAGTATTTT.